What follows are 3 T cell receptor beta chains derived from one specimen sequenced in a study of OX40 agonist ivuxolimab in advanced cancers. The data were produced by immunoSEQ multiplex PCR, yet TCRdb's version contains in-frame clones alone and is incomplete. The data hold 73,000 or so clones, with around 90% observed a single time. The specimen comprised CD4+ or CD8+ T cells sorted from blood, sampled in a trial of the OX40 agonist ivuxolimab. Source of these receptors: an adult with an advanced solid tumor such as melanoma, head and neck, liver or kidney cancer.

The chain carries TRBV15 and TRBJ1-6; D gene uncertain. This CDR3 contains 16 residues. In germline, CDR1 is LNHNV, CDR2 YYDKDF (reference sequence). V was trimmed by 5 bases and J by 5 bases, leaving 16 bases between them. The CDR3 is CATSRWEADNNSPLHF. The DNA of the CDR3 is TGTGCCACCAGCCGATGGGAGGCAGACAATAATTCACCCCTCCACTTT.

The V call is TRBV10-2, the J call TRBJ2-3, with TRBD2 matching 9 bases. The junction had 4 bases not matched to a gene; V was cut back by 4 bases and J by 2 bases. The CDR3 is 15 amino acids. The V gene's germline CDR1 is WSHSY and CDR2 SAAADI. The CDR3 DNA follows: TGCGCCAGCAGTGTTCCTAGCGGGGTCACAGATACGCAGTATTTT. This encodes CASSVPSGVTDTQYF.

The gene calls are TRBV19 and TRBJ1-5, with a tentative D call TRBD1 (5 bases). V lost 7 bases and J 1 base, leaving 17 bases between the germline ends. From germline, CDR1 is LNHDA and CDR2 SQIVND (reference sequence). The CDR3 has 16 amino acids. The CDR3 DNA follows: TGTGCCAGTACCCGGCTAGGGGAGATGAGCAATCAGCCCCAGCATTTT. Its protein product is CASTRLGEMSNQPQHF.